What follows are 21 T cell receptor beta chains derived from one specimen sequenced in a study of blood T cell repertoires in COVID-19. The method was immunoSEQ multiplex PCR; TCRdb's version includes in-frame clones alone and lacks a portion of them. The table records 200,000 or so clones, approximately 84% of them present only once. Sequenced sample: PBMCs or T cells enriched from blood (not recorded which). These receptors all stem from a man in his forties or fifties who had recovered from COVID-19.

Details on this clone: Other DNA variants within this sample encode the same CDR3. The rearrangement joins TRBV5-4 to TRBJ1-2; D may be TRBD1 (5 bases). Germline CDR1 SGHNT, CDR2 YYREEE (reference sequence). The CDR3 runs to 14 residues. V lost 3 bases, J lost 0 bases, and 9 bases lay in between. This CDR3 is CASSSGTANYGYTF. CDR3 sequence (DNA): TGTGCCAGCAGCTCCGGGACTGCTAACTATGGCTACACCTTC.

V gene TRBV9 combines with J gene TRBJ2-3, with 8 bases that match TRBD2. With V trimmed by 4 bases and J by 9 bases, 10 bases remained unmatched. The CDR3 is made up of 14 amino acids. CDR1 SGDLS and CDR2 YYNGEE come from the germline V gene. The CDR3 here is CASSSPGTRDTQYF. Here the CDR3 DNA reads TGTGCCAGCAGCTCTCCCGGGACTAGAGACACGCAGTATTTT. Using reference TRBV9 and TRBJ2-3 for the parts outside the CDR3, the full variable domain is DSGVTQTPKHLITATGQRVTLRCSPRSGDLSVYWYQQSLDQGLQFLIQYYNGEERAKGNILERFSAQQFPDLHSELNLSSLELGDSALYFCASSSPGTRDTQYFGPGTRLTVL.

The rearrangement joins TRBV7-9 to TRBJ2-5; D call uncertain. The germline V and J ends were trimmed by 2 bases and 5 bases, with 9 bases remaining between them. Germline V CDR1 and CDR2: SEHNR, FQNEAQ (reference sequence). The CDR3 contains 13 residues. In nucleotides, the CDR3 is TGTGCCAGCAGCTTACGCACGGAGGAGACCCAGTACTTC. This gives the protein CASSLRTEETQYF.

Comments on this clone: The identical CDR3 is also encoded by other nucleotide sequences in the sample. The chain links TRBV3-1 (or the pseudogene TRBV3-2) to TRBJ2-3; D remains unclear. V dropped 1 base and J dropped 5 bases, with 7 bases sitting between them. Per the germline V gene, CDR1 is LGHDT and CDR2 is YNNKEL (reference sequence). The CDR3 has 13 amino acids. In DNA, the CDR3 is TGTGCCAGCAGCCAAGGGGCTGGAGATACGCAGTATTTT. Its protein is CASSQGAGDTQYF.

The chain combines TRBV6-2 or TRBV6-3 with TRBJ2-3; possible D gene TRBD1, 6 bases. The CDR3 totals 14 residues. The germline CDR1 and CDR2 sequences are MNHEY and SVGEGT. V was clipped by 5 bases and J by 2 bases, with 11 bases between them. CDR3 DNA sequence: TGTGCCAGCAGTCGACAGGAGTTCACAGATACGCAGTATTTT. This codes for CASSRQEFTDTQYF.

This clone is a singleton in its sample. The genes are TRBV5-4 and TRBJ2-7, with TRBD1 matching 9 bases. This CDR3 has 16 amino acids. With 3 bases clipped from V and 3 bases from J, the junction kept 10 bases outside the gene matches. Germline V lookup: CDR1 SGHNT, CDR2 YYREEE (reference sequence). CDR3 nucleotide sequence: TGTGCCAGCAGCTCGGCGGACAGGGGCGACGTCTACGAGCAGTACTTC. This encodes CASSSADRGDVYEQYF.

This clone showed up just a few times. The rearrangement uses TRBV28 and TRBJ1-1; D may be TRBD1 (5 bases). The V and J ends lost 10 bases and 3 bases respectively, with 21 bases between them. CDR3 length: 15 residues. Germline CDR1 and CDR2: MDHEN and SYDVKM. The CDR3 loop reads CAIRITGGGDTEAFF. As DNA, the CDR3 is TGTGCCATCAGAATAACTGGGGGGGGAGACACTGAAGCTTTCTTT.

This clone was seen many times. The V and J genes are TRBV6-6 and TRBJ1-1; TRBD1 matches at 8 bases. V trimming: 4 bases; J trimming: 4 bases; junction bases outside the gene matches: 8. Germline loops: CDR1 MNHNY, CDR2 SVGAGI (reference sequence). The CDR3 totals 15 residues. The CDR3 region has the DNA TGTGCCAGCAGTTCGACCGACAGGGGAGGCACTGAAGCTTTCTTT. It is translated as CASSSTDRGGTEAFF.

This chain uses TRBV5-1 with TRBJ1-6, with 10 bases that match TRBD1. Per the germline V gene, CDR1 is SGHRS and CDR2 is YFSETQ. The junction had 5 bases not matched to a gene; V was cut back by 4 bases and J by 10 bases. The CDR3 is 14 residues long. CDR3 sequence reads: CASSTDRGRSPLHF. In nucleotides, the CDR3 is TGCGCCAGCAGCACCGACAGGGGGCGATCACCCCTCCACTTT.

The chain carries TRBV12-3 or TRBV12-4 and TRBJ1-2; 8 positions match TRBD1. The CDR3 sequence is 13 residues long. V shed 6 bases, J shed 7 bases, and the junction held 7 bases outside the gene matches. The CDR3 spells CASSLDRAAGYTF. The CDR3, as DNA: TGTGCCAGCAGCTTGGACAGGGCCGCTGGCTACACCTTC.

This clone has a handful of counts. The V gene is TRBV25-1, the J gene TRBJ1-2; 10 bases are a match to TRBD1. Germline CDR1 reads MGHDK; CDR2 reads SYGVNS. J was trimmed by 2 bases and V by 0 bases; bases with no gene match: 9. The CDR3 length is 18 residues. CDR3 loop: CASSEYDRTGGPNYGYTF. CDR3 nucleotides: TGTGCCAGCAGTGAATATGATCGGACAGGGGGTCCGAACTATGGCTACACCTTC.

The gene calls are TRBV6-5 and TRBJ2-1; TRBD2 matches 10 bases. CDR3 size: 16 residues. The junction had 6 bases not matched to a gene; V was cut back by 4 bases and J by 3 bases. CDR1 is MNHEY, CDR2 SVGAGI, per germline. The CDR3 DNA follows: TGTGCCAGCAGTTCCGCTAGCGGGGGACGCTACAATGAGCAGTTCTTC. This codes for CASSSASGGRYNEQFF.

About this clone: The junction departs from the called germline gene at one end, perhaps through a read error. This chain uses TRBV6-5 with TRBJ2-7; weak D call: TRBD2 (5 bases). The CDR3 extends over 14 amino acids. Germline lookup yields CDR1 MNHEY and CDR2 SVGAGI. The CDR3 sequence is CASSFKTGFYAQYF. The DNA of the CDR3 is TGTGCCAGCAGTTTCAAGACGGGATTTTACGCGCAGTACTTC.

This clone was seen more than once but under ten times. The rearrangement uses TRBV11-2 and TRBJ2-3; 9 bases fit TRBD2. V trimming: 5 bases; J trimming: 6 bases; junction bases outside the gene matches: 9. The CDR3 runs to 15 residues. Germline-derived CDR1 and CDR2 are SGHAT and FQNNGV. The CDR3 bases are TGTGCCAGCAGCCTAGTAGCGGGGGTGCGGGATACGCAGTATTTT. This gives the protein CASSLVAGVRDTQYF. Full variable domain (rest looked up from reference TRBV11-2 and TRBJ2-3): EAGVAQSPRYKIIEKRQSVAFWCNPISGHATLYWYQQILGQGPKLLIQFQNNGVVDDSQLPKDRFSAERLKGVDSTLKIQPAKLEDSAVYLCASSLVAGVRDTQYFGPGTRLTVL.

The J gene is TRBJ2-5, the V gene TRBV18; 9 bases match TRBD1. From germline, CDR1 is KGHSH and CDR2 LQKENI. Trimming at V came to 4 bases and at J to 5 bases, leaving 5 bases not matched to a gene. This CDR3 comprises 14 residues. The CDR3 reads CASSLNRGQETQYF. CDR3 in DNA: TGTGCCAGCTCACTCAACAGGGGGCAGGAGACCCAGTACTTC. Based on the CDR3 plus reference TRBV18 and TRBJ2-5, the full variable domain is NAGVMQNPRHLVRRRGQEARLRCSPMKGHSHVYWYRQLPEEGLKFMVYLQKENIIDESGMPKERFSAEFPKEGPSILRIQQVVRGDSAAYFCASSLNRGQETQYFGPGTRLLVL.

The gene calls are TRBV18 and TRBJ2-3; a possible D gene is TRBD1 (6 bases). CDR1 is KGHSH, CDR2 LQKENI, per germline. V was shortened by 4 bases and J by 4 bases, with 18 bases between the two germline ends. The CDR3 contains 16 residues. The chain's CDR3 is CASSRRQADSSDTQYF. The CDR3 DNA is TGTGCCAGCTCACGCCGACAGGCGGATTCCTCAGATACGCAGTATTTT.

V usage is TRBV19 and J usage is TRBJ1-1; tentative D call: TRBD1 (5 bases). The CDR3 extends over 13 amino acids. Germline values: CDR1 LNHDA, CDR2 SQIVND (reference sequence). With 4 bases removed from V and 3 bases from J, the gap between germline ends came to 9 bases. CDR3 amino acids: CASSKSRDTEAFF. Written as DNA, the CDR3 is TGTGCCAGTAGTAAGAGCAGGGACACTGAAGCTTTCTTT.

The CDR3, as DNA: TGTGCCAGCAGCCCCGGTCTAGCGGGGAGGTCTAGCACAGATACGCAGTATTTT. Translated, it gives CASSPGLAGRSSTDTQYF. This chain joins TRBV3-1 (or the pseudogene TRBV3-2) and TRBJ2-3, with 9 nucleotides matching TRBD2. The CDR3 sequence is 18 residues long. V was clipped by 4 bases and J by 0 bases; unmatched bases: 11. Germline-derived CDR1 and CDR2 are LGHDT and YNNKEL (reference sequence).

This clone was detected only once. The chain combines TRBV4-2 with TRBJ1-1, with D possibly TRBD1 on 6 matching bases. CDR1 and CDR2 (germline): LGHNA, YNFKEQ. This CDR3 region has 14 residues. The germline V and J ends were trimmed by 4 bases and 1 base, with 10 bases remaining between them. The chain's CDR3 is CASSRQDRNTEAFF. The CDR3 DNA sequence: TGTGCCAGCAGCCGACAGGACAGGAACACTGAAGCTTTCTTT.

The chain links TRBV2 to TRBJ2-5; no definite D call. There are 11 residues in the CDR3. Germline CDR1 is SNHLY and CDR2 is FYNNEI. V was clipped by 4 bases and J by 5 bases, with 5 bases between them. The CDR3 coding sequence is TGTGCCAGCAGTGCCTTGGAGACCCAGTACTTC. Translating it yields CASSALETQYF.

This sequence joins TRBV6-5 and TRBJ1-6, with D tentatively TRBD1 (6 bases). CDR1 and CDR2 from the germline V gene are MNHEY and SVGAGI. The V gene lost 5 bases and the J gene lost 10 bases, with 12 bases spanning the gap. The CDR3 consists of 13 residues. CDR3 coding DNA: TGTGCCAGCAGTCTCGCGGGGGGCTCACCCCTCCACTTT. Amino acid sequence: CASSLAGGSPLHF.